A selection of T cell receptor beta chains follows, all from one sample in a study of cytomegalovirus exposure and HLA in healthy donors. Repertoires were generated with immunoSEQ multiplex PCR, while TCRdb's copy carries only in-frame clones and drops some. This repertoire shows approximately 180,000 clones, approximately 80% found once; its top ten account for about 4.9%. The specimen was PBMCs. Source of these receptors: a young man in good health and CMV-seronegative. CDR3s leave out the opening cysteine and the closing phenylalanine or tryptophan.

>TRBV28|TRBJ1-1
ASSSWRERNTEAF
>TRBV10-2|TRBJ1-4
ASTPGPYEKLF
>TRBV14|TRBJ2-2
ASSRSAGGTGELF
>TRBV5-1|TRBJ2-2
ASSLGGERTGELF
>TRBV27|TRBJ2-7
ASSFIDRVNEQY
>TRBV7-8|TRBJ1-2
ASSPRTGGRYGYT
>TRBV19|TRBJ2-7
ASSSPGQGPPYEQY
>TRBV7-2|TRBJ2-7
ASSLIGGEVFSYEQY
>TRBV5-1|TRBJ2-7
ASSPVGGLAYEQY
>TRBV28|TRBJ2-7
ASSPTTGSYEQY
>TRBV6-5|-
ASSREGGPYEQY
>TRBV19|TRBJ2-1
ASSRAGVANEQF
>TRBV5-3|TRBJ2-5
ARMGQGYQETQY